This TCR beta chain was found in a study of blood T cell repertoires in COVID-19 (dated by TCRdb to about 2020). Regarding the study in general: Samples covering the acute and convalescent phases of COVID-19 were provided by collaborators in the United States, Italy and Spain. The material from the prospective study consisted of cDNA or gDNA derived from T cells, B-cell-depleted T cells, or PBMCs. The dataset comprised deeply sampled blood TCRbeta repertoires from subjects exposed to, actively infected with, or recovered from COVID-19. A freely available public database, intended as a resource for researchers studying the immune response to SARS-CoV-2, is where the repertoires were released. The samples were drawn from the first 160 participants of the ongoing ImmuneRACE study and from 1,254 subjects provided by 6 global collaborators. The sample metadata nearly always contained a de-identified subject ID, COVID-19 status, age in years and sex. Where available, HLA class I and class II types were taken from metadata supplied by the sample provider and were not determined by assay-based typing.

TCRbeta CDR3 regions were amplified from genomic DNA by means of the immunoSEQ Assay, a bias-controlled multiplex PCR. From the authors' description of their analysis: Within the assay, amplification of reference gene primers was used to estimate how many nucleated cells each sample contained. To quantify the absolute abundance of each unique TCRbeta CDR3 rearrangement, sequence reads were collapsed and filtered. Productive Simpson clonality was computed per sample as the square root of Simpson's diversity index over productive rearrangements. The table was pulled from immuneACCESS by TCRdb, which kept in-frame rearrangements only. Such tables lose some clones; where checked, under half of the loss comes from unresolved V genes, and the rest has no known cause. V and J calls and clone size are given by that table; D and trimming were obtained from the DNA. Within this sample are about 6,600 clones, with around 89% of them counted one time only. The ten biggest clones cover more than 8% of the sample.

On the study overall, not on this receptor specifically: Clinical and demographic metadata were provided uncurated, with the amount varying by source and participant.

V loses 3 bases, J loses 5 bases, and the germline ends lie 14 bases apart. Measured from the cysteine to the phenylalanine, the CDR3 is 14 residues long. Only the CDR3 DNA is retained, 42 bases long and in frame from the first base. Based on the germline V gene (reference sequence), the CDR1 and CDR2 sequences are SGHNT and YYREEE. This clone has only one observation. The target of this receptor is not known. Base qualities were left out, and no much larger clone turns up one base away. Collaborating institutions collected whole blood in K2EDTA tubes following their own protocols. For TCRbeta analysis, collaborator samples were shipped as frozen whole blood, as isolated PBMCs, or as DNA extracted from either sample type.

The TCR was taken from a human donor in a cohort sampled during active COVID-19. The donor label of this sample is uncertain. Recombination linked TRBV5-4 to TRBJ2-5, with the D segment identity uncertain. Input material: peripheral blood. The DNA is TGTGCCAGCAGCTCACCGGGTAGTATCGAGACCCAGTACTTC. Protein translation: CASSSPGSIETQYF.